This T cell receptor (beta chain) was documented in a study of radiation and T cells in renal cell carcinoma. Study observations and caveats: In blood, top tumor clones expanded by 2 weeks, shrinking by 4.

Regarding this clone: The antigen remains unidentified.

Time point specified: baseline pretreatment blood. The treatment denotes: 15 Gy SBRT to primary tumor, nephrectomy 4 weeks later. Blood was sampled at baseline, 2 weeks and 4 weeks after SBRT. Measured with immunoSEQ multiplex PCR; TCRdb has only the in-frame clones, and not every one. The table includes 140,000 to 150,000 clones, 88% detected once. The clonotype was recovered from a woman aged 70 to 79 with renal cell carcinoma. The input for sequencing was blood, taken from a patient whose treatment included radiotherapy and nephrectomy.

CDR3: CASSQPTSGGAGTDTQYF. CDR3 nucleotides: TGCGCCAGCAGCCAACCGACTAGCGGGGGGGCGGGAACAGATACGCAGTATTTT. V and J are TRBV4-1 and TRBJ2-3; TRBD2 matches at 14 bases. With 2 bases clipped from V and 3 bases from J, the junction kept 7 bases outside the gene matches. CDR3 length: 18 residues. Germline assignment: CDR1 MGHRA and CDR2 YSYEKL.